This T cell receptor beta chain was captured by sequencing in a study of cytomegalovirus exposure and HLA in healthy donors. Study-wide results and caveats: Immune exposure information available was restricted to CMV serostatus. Reports described diagnosis of cytomegalovirus status by the classifier as highly specific and sensitive.

The PCR contained 60 Vbeta and 13 Jbeta primers. Only in-frame clones appear in the TCRdb table, and some are missing; sequencing was by immunoSEQ multiplex PCR. This sample's table reports tens of thousands of clones. Concerning this clone: Its specificity is unknown.

The source material was PBMCs. This TCR derives from a woman aged 25 to 39 in good health and CMV-seropositive.

CDR3 in DNA: TGCGCCAGCAGCTTGTTCGGGAGTTCCTACGAGCAGTACTTC. Protein: CASSLFGSSYEQYF. The chain combines TRBV5-1 with TRBJ2-7; D might be TRBD2 (6 bases). V dropped 1 base and J dropped 1 base, with 9 bases sitting between them. Germline lookup yields CDR1 SGHRS and CDR2 YFSETQ. CDR3 length: 14 residues.